The 20 T cell receptor beta chains listed next were all sequenced from one sample in a study of T cells after yellow fever vaccination. Using its own MiXCR run on the 5' RACE reads, TCRdb lists one record per CDR3 protein. Among 27,000 or so distinct CDR3 sequences listed, 4% to 5% were seen once. Sequences were derived from PBMCs, either bulk or a sorted T-cell subset (CD4+, CD8+, memory, or dextramer-sorted; not recorded which), sampled on the day of the yellow fever booster vaccination. These receptors originate from a man between 18 and 29 years old who received the YFV17D yellow fever vaccine.

This clonotype was observed at least ten times. The V and J genes are TRBV4-2 and TRBJ2-5, with a weak D call TRBD1 (7 bases). The CDR3 is 15 residues long. Germline lookup yields CDR1 LGHNA and CDR2 YNFKEQ. V lost 0 bases and J lost 8, with 16 bases in between. Written as DNA, the CDR3 is TGTGCCAGCAGCCAAGAGCAAGGGGGCGGGGTAACCCAGTACTTC. This translates into CASSQEQGGGVTQYF.

At least ten counts were recorded for this clonotype. The chain joins TRBV5-1 to TRBJ2-1; 7 bases are shared with TRBD2. There are 15 residues in the CDR3. After removal of 7 bases from V and 2 bases from J, the junction contained 9 bases not matched to a gene. Per germline, CDR1 SGHRS and CDR2 YFSETQ. This CDR3 reads CASSSGGGAYNEQFF. The CDR3, as DNA: TGCGCCAGCTCATCTGGGGGGGGTGCCTACAATGAGCAGTTCTTC.

This clonotype appeared many times. The rearrangement links TRBV5-1 to TRBJ1-2; 9 nucleotides match TRBD1. Germline lookup yields CDR1 SGHRS and CDR2 YFSETQ. V lost 3 bases to trimming and J lost 6 bases; unmatched junction nucleotides: 6. The CDR3 sequence is 14 residues long. CDR3 loop: CASSSRTGEDGYTF. Here the CDR3 DNA reads TGCGCCAGCAGCTCAAGGACAGGGGAGGATGGCTACACCTTC.

This clonotype was detected ten times or more. The chain joins TRBV20-1 to TRBJ2-1, with D possibly matching TRBD1 (6 bases). V lost 4 bases and J 7 bases, leaving 17 bases between the germline ends. CDR3 size: 14 residues. Germline V lookup: CDR1 DFQATT, CDR2 SNEGSKA (reference sequence). The CDR3 reads CSANRLDRENEQFF. The CDR3 DNA follows: TGCAGTGCTAATAGGCTGGACAGAGAGAATGAGCAGTTCTTC.

The chain is built from TRBV5-1 and TRBJ2-5, with TRBD2 as a possible D gene (6 bases). This CDR3 region has 16 residues. The V end lost 0 bases, the J end lost 4 bases, and 16 bases lay between the germline ends. Germline assignment: CDR1 SGHRS and CDR2 YFSETQ. CDR3 sequence: CASSLARTLGGETQYF. CDR3 in DNA: TGCGCCAGCAGCTTGGCCCGTACTCTGGGGGGAGAGACCCAGTACTTC.

This clonotype has a count of ten or more. The chain carries TRBV5-1 and TRBJ2-5; 11 nucleotides align to TRBD2. V trimming: 4 bases; J trimming: 2 bases; junction bases outside the gene matches: 10. Germline V gives CDR1 SGHRS, CDR2 YFSETQ. This CDR3 region has 17 residues. The CDR3 DNA is TGCGCCAGCAGCCGGATAGCGGGGGGGCTTAAACAAGAGACCCAGTACTTC. This translates into CASSRIAGGLKQETQYF. Full variable domain (remainder filled in from reference TRBV5-1 and TRBJ2-5): KAGVTQTPRYLIKTRGQQVTLSCSPISGHRSVSWYQQTPGQGLQFLFEYFSETQRNKGNFPGRFSGRQFSNSRSEMNVSTLELGDSALYLCASSRIAGGLKQETQYFGPGTRLLVL.

With regard to this clonotype: A read error may be the cause here, since a much bigger clone is one base away. This rearrangement joins TRBV7-9 to TRBJ2-4; 8 bases are a match to TRBD1. Germline CDR1 SEHNR, CDR2 FQNEAQ (reference sequence). The CDR3 spans 15 residues. CDR3 nucleotide sequence: TGTGCCAGAAGCTTTGTGACAGGGGAAAAAAACATTCAGTACTTC. Translated: CARSFVTGEKNIQYF.

This clonotype was seen at least ten times. V gene TRBV5-1 combines with J gene TRBJ1-5, with 7 bases lining up with TRBD1. CDR1 and CDR2 from the germline V gene are SGHRS and YFSETQ. The CDR3 has 15 amino acids. V was clipped by 1 base and J by 3 bases; unmatched bases: 4. The CDR3 nucleotides read TGCGCCAGCAGCTTGCAAGGGGGCGTCAATCAGCCCCAGCATTTT. Its translation is CASSLQGGVNQPQHF.

This clonotype was recorded many times. The chain combines TRBV5-1 with TRBJ1-4; no clear D. The CDR3 loop spans 14 amino acids. The V end lost 4 bases, the J end lost 6 bases, and 13 bases lay between the germline ends. From germline, CDR1 is SGHRS and CDR2 YFSETQ. The CDR3: CASSPSRADEKLFF. CDR3 nucleotides: TGCGCCAGCAGCCCCTCAAGAGCGGATGAAAAACTGTTTTTT.

This clonotype was observed many times. This chain links TRBV6-2 or TRBV6-3 with TRBJ1-5; 7 bases agree with TRBD1. Germline lookup yields CDR1 MNHEY and CDR2 SVGEGT. The V segment lost 2 bases and the J segment 1 base; nucleotides outside the gene matches: 8. The CDR3 is made up of 17 amino acids. The CDR3 sequence: CASSYPREGASNQPQHF. The CDR3 DNA follows: TGTGCCAGCAGTTACCCGCGGGAGGGGGCAAGCAATCAGCCCCAGCATTTT.

This clonotype occurred many times. This chain joins TRBV29-1 and TRBJ2-3, with 10 positions matching TRBD1. The CDR3 is made up of 12 amino acids. J lost 5 bases, V lost 7 bases, and 3 bases had no gene match. Germline V gene lookup returns CDR1 SQVTM and CDR2 ANQGSEA. The CDR3 DNA is TGCAGCGCTGGGACAGGGGTAGATACGCAGTATTTT. It is translated as CSAGTGVDTQYF.

This clonotype showed up many times. The chain uses TRBV25-1 and TRBJ1-2; D possibly corresponds to TRBD1 (6 bases). The CDR3 spans 14 residues. Germline loops: CDR1 MGHDK, CDR2 SYGVNS. V lost 0 bases and J lost 8, with 13 bases in between. The CDR3 region is CASSEYLQGQGYTF. The CDR3, as DNA: TGTGCCAGCAGTGAATATTTGCAGGGACAAGGCTACACCTTC.

This clonotype was recorded many times. The CDR3 sequence is CASSPGIPNEQFF. CDR3 sequence (DNA): TGTGCCAGCAGTCCCGGTATTCCCAATGAGCAGTTCTTC. The chain couples TRBV6-5 to TRBJ2-1, with D unresolved. Germline-derived CDR1 and CDR2 are MNHEY and SVGAGI. The CDR3 is 13 residues long. Trimming removed 5 bases from V and 6 bases from J, with 11 bases in between.

This clonotype occurred many times. This rearrangement joins TRBV5-1 to TRBJ2-2, with 9 bases matching TRBD2. The CDR3 length is 15 residues. CDR1 and CDR2 (germline): SGHRS, YFSETQ. The ends lost 2 bases at V and 5 bases at J; junction bases unmatched: 4. The CDR3 DNA reads TGCGCCAGCAGCTTAGGCAGCGGGGGGACCGGGGAGCTGTTTTTT. It is translated as CASSLGSGGTGELFF.

This clonotype occurred many times. The chain has TRBV5-6 and TRBJ2-5, with TRBD2 matching 10 bases. Unmatched junction bases numbered 6, after V lost 0 bases and J lost 7 bases. Per germline, CDR1 SGHDT and CDR2 YYEEEE. The CDR3 is 15 amino acids. Written as DNA, the CDR3 is TGTGCCAGCAGCTTGGTTAGCGGGGGGTCGGGGACCCAGTACTTC. Translated, it gives CASSLVSGGSGTQYF.

This clonotype was recorded a few times. This sequence joins TRBV5-1 and TRBJ1-2; D is undetermined. Germline values: CDR1 SGHRS, CDR2 YFSETQ. The CDR3 covers 14 residues. Trimming removed 1 base at V and 0 bases at J, with 7 bases between. DNA of the CDR3: TGCGCCAGCAGCTTGACCAGTCCTAACTATGGCTACACCTTC. It codes for CASSLTSPNYGYTF.

This clonotype has only a few counts. The V gene is TRBV3-1, the J gene TRBJ1-1; D uncertain. The CDR3 runs to 12 residues. Germline-derived CDR1 and CDR2 are LGHDT and YNNKEL (reference sequence). Trimming removed 1 base from V and 4 bases from J, with 4 bases in between. The CDR3 reads CASSQVGTEAFF. The CDR3 DNA sequence: TGTGCCAGCAGCCAAGTCGGCACTGAAGCTTTCTTT.

The sample holds many counts of this clonotype. The chain combines TRBV5-1 with TRBJ1-4, with TRBD1 identical over 8 bases. Trimming took 0 bases from V and 5 from J; bases not matched to a gene: 3. Germline V CDR1 and CDR2: SGHRS, YFSETQ. CDR3 size: 15 residues. The CDR3 here is CASSLGQGSNEKLFF. DNA for the CDR3: TGCGCCAGCAGCTTGGGACAGGGGAGCAATGAAAAACTGTTTTTT. Full variable domain (remainder filled in from reference TRBV5-1 and TRBJ1-4): KAGVTQTPRYLIKTRGQQVTLSCSPISGHRSVSWYQQTPGQGLQFLFEYFSETQRNKGNFPGRFSGRQFSNSRSEMNVSTLELGDSALYLCASSLGQGSNEKLFFGSGTQLSVL.

This clonotype was seen at least ten times. The junction departs from the called germline gene at one end, perhaps through a read error. The rearrangement links TRBV6-6 to TRBJ1-2; D may be TRBD1 (6 bases). CDR3 length equals 16 residues. Germline values: CDR1 MNHNY, CDR2 SVGAGI (reference sequence). The CDR3 spells CASSYLGGASNYGYTF. CDR3 nucleotides: TGTGCCAGCAGCTACTTGGGGGGCGCTTCTAACTATGGCTACACCTTC.

This clonotype occurred many times. The V and J genes are TRBV5-1 and TRBJ2-7, with 9 bases aligning to TRBD1. The V and J ends lost 6 bases and 2 bases, in that order; junction bases with no gene match: 9. The CDR3 spans 15 residues. Germline assignment: CDR1 SGHRS and CDR2 YFSETQ. This chain's CDR3 is CASTPGTGSTYEQYF. CDR3 coding DNA: TGCGCCAGCACACCAGGGACAGGGTCCACCTACGAGCAGTACTTC.